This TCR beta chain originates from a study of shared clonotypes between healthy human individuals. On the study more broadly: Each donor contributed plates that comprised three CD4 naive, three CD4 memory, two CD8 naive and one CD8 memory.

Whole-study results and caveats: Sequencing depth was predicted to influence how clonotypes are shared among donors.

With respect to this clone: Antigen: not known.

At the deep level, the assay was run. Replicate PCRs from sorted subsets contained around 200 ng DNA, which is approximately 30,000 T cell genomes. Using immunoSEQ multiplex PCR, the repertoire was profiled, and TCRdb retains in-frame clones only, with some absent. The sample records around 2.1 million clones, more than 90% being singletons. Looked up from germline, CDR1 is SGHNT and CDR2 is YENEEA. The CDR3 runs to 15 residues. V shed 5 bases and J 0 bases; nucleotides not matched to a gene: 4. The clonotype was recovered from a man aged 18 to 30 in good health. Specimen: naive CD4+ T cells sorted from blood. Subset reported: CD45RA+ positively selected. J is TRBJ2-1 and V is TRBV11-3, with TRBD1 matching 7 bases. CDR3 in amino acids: CASSPGQSSYNEQFF. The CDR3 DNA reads TGTGCCAGCAGCCCGGGACAGAGCTCCTACAATGAGCAGTTCTTC.